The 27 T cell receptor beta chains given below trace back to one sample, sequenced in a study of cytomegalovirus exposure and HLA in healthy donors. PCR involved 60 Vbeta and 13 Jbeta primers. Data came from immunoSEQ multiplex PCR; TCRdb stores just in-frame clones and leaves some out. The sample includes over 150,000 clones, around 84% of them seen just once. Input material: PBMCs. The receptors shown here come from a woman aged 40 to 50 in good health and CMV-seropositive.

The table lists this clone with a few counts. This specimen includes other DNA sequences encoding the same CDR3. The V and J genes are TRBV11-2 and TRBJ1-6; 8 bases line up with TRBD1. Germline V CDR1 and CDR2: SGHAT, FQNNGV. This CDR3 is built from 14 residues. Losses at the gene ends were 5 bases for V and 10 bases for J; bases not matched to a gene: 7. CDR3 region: CASSRTGRESPLHF. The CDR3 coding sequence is TGTGCCAGCAGCCGGACAGGGCGTGAATCACCCCTCCACTTT.

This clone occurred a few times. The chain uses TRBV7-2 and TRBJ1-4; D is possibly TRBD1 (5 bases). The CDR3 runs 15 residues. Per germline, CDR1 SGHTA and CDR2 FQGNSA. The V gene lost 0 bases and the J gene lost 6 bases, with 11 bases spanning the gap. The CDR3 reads CASSLAGGVDEKLFF. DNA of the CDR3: TGTGCCAGCAGCTTAGCCGGAGGGGTTGATGAAAAACTGTTTTTT.

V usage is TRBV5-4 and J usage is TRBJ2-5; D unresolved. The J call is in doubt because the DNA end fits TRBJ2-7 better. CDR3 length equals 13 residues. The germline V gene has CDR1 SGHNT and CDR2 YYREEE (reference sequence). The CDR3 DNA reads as TGTGCCAGCAGCTTGGACACTACCTACGAGCAGTACTTC. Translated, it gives CASSLDTTYEQYF.

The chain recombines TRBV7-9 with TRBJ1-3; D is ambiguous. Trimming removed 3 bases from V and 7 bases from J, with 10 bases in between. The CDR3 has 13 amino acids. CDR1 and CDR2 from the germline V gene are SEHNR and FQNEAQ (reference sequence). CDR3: CASSFLQYNTIYF. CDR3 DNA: TGTGCCAGCAGCTTCTTGCAGTACAACACCATATATTTT.

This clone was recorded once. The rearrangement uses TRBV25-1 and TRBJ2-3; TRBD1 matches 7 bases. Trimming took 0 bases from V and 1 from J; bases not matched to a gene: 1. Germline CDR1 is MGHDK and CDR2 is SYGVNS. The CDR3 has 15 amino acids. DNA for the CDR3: TGTGCCAGCAGTGAATATGGACAGGGCACAGATACGCAGTATTTT. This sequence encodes CASSEYGQGTDTQYF.

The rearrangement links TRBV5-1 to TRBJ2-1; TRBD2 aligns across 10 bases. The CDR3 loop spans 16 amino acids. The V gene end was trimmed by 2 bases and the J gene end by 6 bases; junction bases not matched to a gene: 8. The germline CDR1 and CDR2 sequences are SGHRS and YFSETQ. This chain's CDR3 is CASSLQRTSGINEQFF. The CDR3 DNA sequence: TGCGCCAGCAGCTTACAACGGACTAGCGGAATCAATGAGCAGTTCTTC.

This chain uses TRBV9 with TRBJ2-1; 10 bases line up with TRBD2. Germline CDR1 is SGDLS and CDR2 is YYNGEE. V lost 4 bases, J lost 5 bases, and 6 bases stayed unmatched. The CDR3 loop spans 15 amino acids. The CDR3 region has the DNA TGTGCCAGCAGCCCCAGCGGGAGGGCCAACAATGAGCAGTTCTTC. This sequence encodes CASSPSGRANNEQFF. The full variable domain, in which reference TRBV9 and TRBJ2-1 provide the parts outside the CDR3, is DSGVTQTPKHLITATGQRVTLRCSPRSGDLSVYWYQQSLDQGLQFLIQYYNGEERAKGNILERFSAQQFPDLHSELNLSSLELGDSALYFCASSPSGRANNEQFFGPGTRLTVL.

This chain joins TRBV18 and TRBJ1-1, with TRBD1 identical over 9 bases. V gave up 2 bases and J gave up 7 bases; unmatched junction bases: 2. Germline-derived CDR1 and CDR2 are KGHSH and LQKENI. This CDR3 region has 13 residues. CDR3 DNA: TGTGCCAGCTCACCATGGGACAGGGATGAAGCTTTCTTT. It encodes CASSPWDRDEAFF.

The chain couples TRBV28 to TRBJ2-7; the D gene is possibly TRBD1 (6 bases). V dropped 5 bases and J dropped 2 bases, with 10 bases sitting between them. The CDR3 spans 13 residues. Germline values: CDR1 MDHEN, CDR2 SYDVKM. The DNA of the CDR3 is TGTGCCAGCAGTCCGACAGGAGCCTACGAGCAGTACTTC. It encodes CASSPTGAYEQYF.

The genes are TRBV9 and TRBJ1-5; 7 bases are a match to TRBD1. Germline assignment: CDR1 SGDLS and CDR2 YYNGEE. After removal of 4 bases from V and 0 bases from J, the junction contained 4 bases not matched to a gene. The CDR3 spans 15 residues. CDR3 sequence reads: CASSPGTVSNQPQHF. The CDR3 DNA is TGTGCCAGCAGCCCGGGGACAGTTAGCAATCAGCCCCAGCATTTT.

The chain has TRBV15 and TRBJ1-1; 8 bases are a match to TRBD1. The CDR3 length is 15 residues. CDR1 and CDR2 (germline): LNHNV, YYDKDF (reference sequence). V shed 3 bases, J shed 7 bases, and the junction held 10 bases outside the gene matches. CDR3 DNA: TGTGCCACCAGCAGGATCAGACAGGGGAGCGGTGAAGCTTTCTTT. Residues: CATSRIRQGSGEAFF. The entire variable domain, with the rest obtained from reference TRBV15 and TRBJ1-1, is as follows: DAMVIQNPRYQVTQFGKPVTLSCSQTLNHNVMYWYQQKSSQAPKLLFHYYDKDFNNEADTPDNFQSRRPNTSFCFLDIRSPGLGDTAMYLCATSRIRQGSGEAFFGQGTRLTVV.

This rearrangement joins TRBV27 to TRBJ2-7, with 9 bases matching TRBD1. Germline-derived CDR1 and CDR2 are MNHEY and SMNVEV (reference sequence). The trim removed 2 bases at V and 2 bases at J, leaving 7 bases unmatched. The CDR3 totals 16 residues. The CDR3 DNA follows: TGTGCCAGCAGTTTAAGGAGGACAGGGGCTCCCTACGAGCAGTACTTC. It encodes CASSLRRTGAPYEQYF.

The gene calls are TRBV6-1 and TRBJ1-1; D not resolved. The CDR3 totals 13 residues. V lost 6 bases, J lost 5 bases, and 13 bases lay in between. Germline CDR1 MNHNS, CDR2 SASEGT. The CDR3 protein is CASSNRFGTEAFF. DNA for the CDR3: TGTGCCAGCAGCAATAGGTTCGGGACTGAAGCTTTCTTT.

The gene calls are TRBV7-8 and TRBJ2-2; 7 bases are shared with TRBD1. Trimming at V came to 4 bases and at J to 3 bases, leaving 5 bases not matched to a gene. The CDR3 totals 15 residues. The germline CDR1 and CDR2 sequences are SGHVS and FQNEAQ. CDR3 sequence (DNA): TGTGCCAGCAGCTCATTAGACAGGGACACCGGGGAGCTGTTTTTT. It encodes CASSSLDRDTGELFF.

The CDR3 region has the DNA TGTGCCAGTAGTATAACAGGGGCGGATGGCTACACCTTC. Residues: CASSITGADGYTF. The genes are TRBV19 and TRBJ1-2, with 7 bases identical to TRBD1. Germline lookup yields CDR1 LNHDA and CDR2 SQIVND (reference sequence). The CDR3 contains 13 residues. J lost 6 bases, V lost 2 bases, and 3 bases had no gene match.

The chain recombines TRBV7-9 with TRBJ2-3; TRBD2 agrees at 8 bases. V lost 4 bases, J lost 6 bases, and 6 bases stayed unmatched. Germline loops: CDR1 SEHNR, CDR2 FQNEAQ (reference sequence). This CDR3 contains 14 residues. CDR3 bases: TGTGCCAGCAGCTGGAGCGGGAGAGGGGATACGCAGTATTTT. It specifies CASSWSGRGDTQYF.

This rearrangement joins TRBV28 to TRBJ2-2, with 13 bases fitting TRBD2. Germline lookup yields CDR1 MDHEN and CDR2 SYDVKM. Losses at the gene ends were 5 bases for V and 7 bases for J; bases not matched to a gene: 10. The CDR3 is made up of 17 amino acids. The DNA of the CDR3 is TGTGCCAGCAGTCCCAGGACTAGCGGGAGATGGGGCGGGGAGCTGTTTTTT. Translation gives CASSPRTSGRWGGELFF. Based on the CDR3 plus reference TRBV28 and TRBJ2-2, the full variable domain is DVKVTQSSRYLVKRTGEKVFLECVQDMDHENMFWYRQDPGLGLRLIYFSYDVKMKEKGDIPEGYSVSREKKERFSLILESASTNQTSMYLCASSPRTSGRWGGELFFGEGSRLTVL.

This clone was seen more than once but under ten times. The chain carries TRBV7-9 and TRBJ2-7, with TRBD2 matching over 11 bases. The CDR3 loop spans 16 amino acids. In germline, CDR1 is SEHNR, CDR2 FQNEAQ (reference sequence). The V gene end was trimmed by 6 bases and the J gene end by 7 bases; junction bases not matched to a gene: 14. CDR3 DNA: TGTGCCAGCAGTCGGACTAGCGGGTTCCAAAAGAGGGAGCAGTACTTC. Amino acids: CASSRTSGFQKREQYF.

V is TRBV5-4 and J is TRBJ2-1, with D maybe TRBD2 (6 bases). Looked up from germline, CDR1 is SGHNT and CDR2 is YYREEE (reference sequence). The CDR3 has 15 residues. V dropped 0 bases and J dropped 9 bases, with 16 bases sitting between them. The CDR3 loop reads CASSLEGLGLGEQFF. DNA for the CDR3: TGTGCCAGCAGCTTGGAGGGACTCGGGTTGGGTGAGCAGTTCTTC. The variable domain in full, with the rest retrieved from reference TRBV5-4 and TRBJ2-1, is ETGVTQSPTHLIKTRGQQVTLRCSSQSGHNTVSWYQQALGQGPQFIFQYYREEENGRGNFPPRFSGLQFPNYSSELNVNALELDDSALYLCASSLEGLGLGEQFFGPGTRLTVL.

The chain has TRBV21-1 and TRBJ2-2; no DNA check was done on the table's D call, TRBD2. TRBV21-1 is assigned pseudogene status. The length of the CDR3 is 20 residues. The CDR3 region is CASSTPFGLAGGPGTGELFF. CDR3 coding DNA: TGTGCCAGCAGCACCCCATTCGGACTAGCGGGAGGGCCAGGCACCGGGGAGCTGTTTTTT.

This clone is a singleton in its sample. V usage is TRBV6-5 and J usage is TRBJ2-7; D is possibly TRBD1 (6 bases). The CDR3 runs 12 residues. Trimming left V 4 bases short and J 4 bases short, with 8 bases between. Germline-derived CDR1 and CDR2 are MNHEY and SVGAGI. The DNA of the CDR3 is TGTGCCAGCAGTTTCGACAGGTACGAGCAGTACTTC. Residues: CASSFDRYEQYF.

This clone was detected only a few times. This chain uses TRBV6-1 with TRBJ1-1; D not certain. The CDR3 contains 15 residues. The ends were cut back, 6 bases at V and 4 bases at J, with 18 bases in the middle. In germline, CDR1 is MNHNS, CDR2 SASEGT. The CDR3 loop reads CASRELSVRSTEAFF. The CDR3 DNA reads TGTGCCAGCAGGGAGCTGAGCGTCCGTAGCACTGAAGCTTTCTTT.

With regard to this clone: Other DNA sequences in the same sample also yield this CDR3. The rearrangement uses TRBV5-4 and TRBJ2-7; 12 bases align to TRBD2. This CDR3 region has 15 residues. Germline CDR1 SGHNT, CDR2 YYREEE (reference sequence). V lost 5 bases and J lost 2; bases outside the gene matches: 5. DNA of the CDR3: TGTGCCAGCAGTCGGACTAGCGGGGTACCCTACGAGCAGTACTTC. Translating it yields CASSRTSGVPYEQYF. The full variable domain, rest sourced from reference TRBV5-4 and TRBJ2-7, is ETGVTQSPTHLIKTRGQQVTLRCSSQSGHNTVSWYQQALGQGPQFIFQYYREEENGRGNFPPRFSGLQFPNYSSELNVNALELDDSALYLCASSRTSGVPYEQYFGPGTRLTVT.

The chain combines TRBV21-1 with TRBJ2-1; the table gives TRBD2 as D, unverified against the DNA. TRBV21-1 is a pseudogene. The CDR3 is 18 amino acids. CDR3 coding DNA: TGTGCCAGCAGCCTTCGGGGGACTAGCGGGTCTCTGGGGAATGAGCAGTTCTTC. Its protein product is CASSLRGTSGSLGNEQFF.

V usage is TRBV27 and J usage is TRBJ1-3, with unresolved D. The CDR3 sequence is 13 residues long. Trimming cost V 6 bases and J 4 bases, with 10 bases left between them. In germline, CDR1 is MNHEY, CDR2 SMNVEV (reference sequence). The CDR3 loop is CASRGNSGNTIYF. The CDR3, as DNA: TGTGCCAGCAGGGGCAACTCCGGAAACACCATATATTTT.

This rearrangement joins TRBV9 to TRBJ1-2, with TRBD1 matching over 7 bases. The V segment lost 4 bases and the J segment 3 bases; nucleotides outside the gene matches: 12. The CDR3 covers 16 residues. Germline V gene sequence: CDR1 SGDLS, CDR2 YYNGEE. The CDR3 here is CASSPRQGLTDYGYTF. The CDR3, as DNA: TGTGCCAGCAGCCCACGACAGGGCTTAACGGACTATGGCTACACCTTC.

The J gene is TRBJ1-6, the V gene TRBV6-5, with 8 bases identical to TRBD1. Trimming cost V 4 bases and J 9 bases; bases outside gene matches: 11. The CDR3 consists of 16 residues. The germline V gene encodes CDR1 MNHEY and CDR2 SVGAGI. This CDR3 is CASSLTGGTHGSPLHF. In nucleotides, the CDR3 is TGTGCCAGCAGTTTAACAGGGGGGACCCATGGTTCACCCCTCCACTTT.